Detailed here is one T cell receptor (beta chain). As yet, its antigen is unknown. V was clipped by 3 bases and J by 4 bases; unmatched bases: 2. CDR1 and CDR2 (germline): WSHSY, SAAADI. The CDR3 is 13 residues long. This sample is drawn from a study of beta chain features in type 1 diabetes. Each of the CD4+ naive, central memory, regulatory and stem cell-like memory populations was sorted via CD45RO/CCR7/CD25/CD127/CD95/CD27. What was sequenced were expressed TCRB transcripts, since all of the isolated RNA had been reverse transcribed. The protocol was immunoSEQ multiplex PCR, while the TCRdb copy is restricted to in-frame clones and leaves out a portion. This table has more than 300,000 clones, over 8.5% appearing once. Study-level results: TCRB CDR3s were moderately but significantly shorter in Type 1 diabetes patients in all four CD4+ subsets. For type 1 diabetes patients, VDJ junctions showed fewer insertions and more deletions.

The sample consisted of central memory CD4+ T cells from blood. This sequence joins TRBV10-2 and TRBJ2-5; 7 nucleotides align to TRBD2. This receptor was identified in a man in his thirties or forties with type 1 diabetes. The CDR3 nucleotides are TGCGCCAGCAGTGAATCGGGGGGAGAGACCCAGTACTTC. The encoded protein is CASSESGGETQYF.